This T cell receptor (beta chain) was captured in a study of blood T cell repertoires in COVID-19 (TCRdb year 2020). Looking at the study overall: Samples covering the acute and convalescent phases of COVID-19 were provided by collaborators in the United States, Italy and Spain. Where HLA class I and class II types were available, the types were taken from metadata supplied by the sample provider, not from assay-based typing. Deeply sampled blood TCRbeta repertoires from subjects exposed to, actively infected with, or recovered from COVID-19 were included in the dataset. Nearly every sample came with metadata listing a de-identified subject ID, COVID-19 status, age in years and sex. Samples came from the ongoing ImmuneRACE study (first 160 participants) plus 1,254 subjects from 6 global collaborators. The material from the prospective study consisted of cDNA or gDNA derived from T cells, B-cell-depleted T cells, or PBMCs. The repertoires were released in a freely available public database intended as a resource for research on the immune response to SARS-CoV-2. General findings and caveats noted by the study authors: How much clinical and demographic metadata was included differed by source and by participant, and the metadata was provided uncurated.

The CDR1 and CDR2 encoded by the germline V gene are WSHSY and SAAADI. Spanning cysteine to phenylalanine, the CDR3 consists of 16 amino acids. Only the CDR3 region is kept as DNA, spanning 48 bases read in frame from base 1. At the junction V is shortened by 5 bases and J by 6 bases; bases outside the gene matches: 8. The immunoSEQ Assay, a bias-controlled multiplex PCR, was used to amplify TCRbeta CDR3 regions from genomic DNA. Per the authors' processing: Within the assay, amplification of reference gene primers was used to estimate how many nucleated cells each sample contained. To quantify the absolute abundance of each unique TCRbeta CDR3 rearrangement, sequence reads were collapsed and filtered. For each sample, productive Simpson clonality was calculated by taking the square root of Simpson's diversity index across productive rearrangements. What TCRdb holds here is the immuneACCESS table cut down to in-frame rearrangements. Part of the clones is not present; checked against another copy, under half of the missing clones reflect an unresolved V gene, and the others are unexplained. The V and J calls and the clone size are those of that table, but D and trimming were determined from the DNA. In this sample the table shows about 260,000 clones, 90% of which occur a single time. The ten largest account for 0.87% of the sample.

With respect to this clone: What this receptor recognizes is not known. Base qualities are missing; no much larger clone stands one base away.

Participants in the prospective study were enrolled through a virtual design, were aged roughly 18 to 100 years, and lived in roughly 24 United States geographic areas. In the prospective study, cohorts were assigned on the basis of participant-reported clinical history obtained from a screening survey and a study questionnaire. Exposed participants had been in contact, within 2 weeks of entering the study, with a person who had a PCR-confirmed or clinician-diagnosed case of COVID-19. Mobile phlebotomists in the prospective study collected whole blood, serum and a nasopharyngeal or oropharyngeal swab from every participant. Prospective study participants could optionally give additional blood draws and questionnaires over an approximately two-month period. Prospective study blood samples were shipped either frozen or at room temperature before DNA extraction.

Recombination connected TRBV10-2 to TRBJ2-1; the junction holds 12 bases that match TRBD2. The sample consisted of PBMCs or T cells enriched from blood (not recorded which). The clonotype originates from a man aged 45-65 years who had been exposed to COVID-19. The DNA reads TGCGCCAGCAGTCCTAGCGGGAGGGCTCTTCCCAATGAGCAGTTCTTC. This encodes CASSPSGRALPNEQFF.